This T cell receptor beta chain was sequenced for a study of OX40 agonist ivuxolimab in advanced cancers. Findings and limits, study-wide: Nonresponders, in some cases, also had low normalized T-cell clonal expansion.

Only in-frame clones appear in the TCRdb table, and some are missing; sequencing was by immunoSEQ multiplex PCR. This table holds approximately 91,000 clones, 80% to 90% found once. As concerns this clone: Its antigen remains unknown.

Sequencing used CD4+ or CD8+ T cells sorted from blood, obtained in a trial of the OX40 agonist ivuxolimab. The sequence was collected from an adult with an advanced solid tumor such as melanoma, head and neck, liver or kidney cancer.

The CDR3 sequence is CASSLVQTSGGLEQYF. The CDR3 DNA reads as TGTGCCAGCAGCTTAGTACAAACTAGCGGGGGGCTGGAGCAGTACTTC. This chain links TRBV7-9 with TRBJ2-7; 12 bases are shared with TRBD2. The CDR3 totals 16 residues. The germline V gene encodes CDR1 SEHNR and CDR2 FQNEAQ (reference sequence). V lost 1 base to trimming and J lost 7 bases; unmatched junction nucleotides: 8.